Below, 28 T cell receptor beta chains from the same sample are listed, as sequenced in a study of cytomegalovirus exposure and HLA in healthy donors. The PCR employed 60 Vbeta primers together with 13 Jbeta primers. The method was immunoSEQ multiplex PCR; TCRdb's version includes in-frame clones alone and lacks a portion of them. Among around 120,000 clones listed, around 82% were seen once. Sequenced material: PBMCs. These receptors all come from a boy aged 10-17 years in good health and CMV-seronegative.

This sequence joins TRBV27 and TRBJ1-4; D not certain. Germline-derived CDR1 and CDR2 are MNHEY and SMNVEV (reference sequence). The CDR3 has 15 residues. The V end lost 0 bases, the J end lost 10 bases, and 15 bases lay between the germline ends. The CDR3 DNA is TGTGCCAGCAGTTTATCTGGAGGAGGTGCGGGAAAACTGTTTTTT. Protein: CASSLSGGGAGKLFF. Full variable domain (rest looked up from reference TRBV27 and TRBJ1-4): EAQVTQNPRYLITVTGKKLTVTCSQNMNHEYMSWYRQDPGLGLRQIYYSMNVEVTDKGDVPEGYKVSRKEKRNFPLILESPSPNQTSLYFCASSLSGGGAGKLFFGSGTQLSVL.

This chain uses TRBV6-1 with TRBJ2-1; 7 bases match TRBD2. J was trimmed by 1 base and V by 10 bases; bases with no gene match: 4. Per the germline V gene, CDR1 is MNHNS and CDR2 is SASEGT. CDR3 size: 13 residues. The CDR3 nucleotides are TGTGCCACTAGACTAGCATCCTACAATGAGCAGTTCTTC. Translation gives CATRLASYNEQFF.

The rearrangement uses TRBV4-1 and TRBJ1-3; 10 bases line up with TRBD1. The CDR3 is 17 residues long. Trimming removed 2 bases from V and 4 bases from J; junction bases left unmatched: 8. Germline values: CDR1 MGHRA, CDR2 YSYEKL. CDR3 nucleotides: TGCGCCAGCAGCCAAATAGGACAGGGGGTTTTCGGAAACACCATATATTTT. This translates into CASSQIGQGVFGNTIYF.

This clone has only a few counts. The chain carries TRBV2 and TRBJ1-5; D unclear. The CDR3 contains 13 residues. Trimming took 7 bases from V and 0 from J, leaving 7 bases between them. Germline V gene sequence: CDR1 SNHLY, CDR2 FYNNEI. The CDR3 here is CASMADSNQPQHF. Here the CDR3 DNA reads TGTGCCAGCATGGCGGATAGCAATCAGCCCCAGCATTTT.

This clone was detected only once. The CDR3 loop is CASSVAQGVLEQFF. CDR3 DNA: TGTGCCAGCAGCGTAGCTCAAGGAGTATTGGAGCAGTTCTTC. V gene TRBV9 combines with J gene TRBJ2-1; D remains ambiguous. CDR1 SGDLS and CDR2 YYNGEE come from the germline V gene. V was cut by 0 bases and J by 10 bases, with 14 bases left in between. CDR3 size: 14 residues.

This clone has a handful of counts. The chain couples TRBV5-6 to TRBJ1-1; the D gene is possibly TRBD1 (6 bases). Germline V CDR1 and CDR2: SGHDT, YYEEEE. The ends were cut back, 4 bases at V and 3 bases at J, with 10 bases in the middle. The CDR3 totals 13 residues. The CDR3 sequence is CASSITGHTEAFF. DNA for the CDR3: TGTGCCAGCAGCATAACAGGGCACACTGAAGCTTTCTTT.

Written as DNA, the CDR3 is TGCAGCGTTATTCGGACAGGGACTCACAATGAGCAGTTCTTC. Protein: CSVIRTGTHNEQFF. This chain joins TRBV29-1 and TRBJ2-1; TRBD1 agrees at 8 bases. The CDR3 has 14 amino acids. Trimming cost V 5 bases and J 5 bases; bases outside gene matches: 8. Germline lookup yields CDR1 SQVTM and CDR2 ANQGSEA.

The J gene is TRBJ1-4, the V gene TRBV10-3, with 7 bases matching TRBD1. V lost 3 bases and J lost 2; bases outside the gene matches: 6. Germline CDR1 ENHRY, CDR2 SYGVKD. This CDR3 comprises 16 residues. The CDR3 sequence: CAISDPGGSTNEKLFF. The CDR3 DNA sequence: TGTGCCATCAGTGATCCAGGGGGTTCGACTAATGAAAAACTGTTTTTT.

The rearrangement links TRBV4-2 to TRBJ1-5, with TRBD1 identical over 8 bases. This CDR3 is 20 amino acids long. Germline V gives CDR1 LGHNA, CDR2 YNFKEQ. The junction had 14 bases not matched to a gene; V was cut back by 1 base and J by 0 bases. CDR3 DNA sequence: TGTGCCAGCAGCCAAGTTTATGGGACAGGAGAACCCTATAGCAATCAGCCCCAGCATTTT. This sequence encodes CASSQVYGTGEPYSNQPQHF.

The chain carries TRBV4-3 and TRBJ2-3, with 13 bases identical to TRBD2. The CDR3 length is 16 residues. In germline, CDR1 is LGHNA, CDR2 YSLEER. V shed 1 base and J 4 bases; nucleotides not matched to a gene: 2. CDR3 amino acids: CASSQVLAGGSDTQYF. DNA of the CDR3: TGCGCCAGCAGCCAAGTACTAGCGGGAGGGTCAGATACGCAGTATTTT.

The chain carries TRBV6-1 and TRBJ2-7; TRBD1 is a possible D gene (6 bases). The CDR3 spans 15 residues. CDR1 and CDR2 (germline): MNHNS, SASEGT. V dropped 1 base and J dropped 4 bases, with 14 bases sitting between them. CDR3 sequence: CASSEGQGRAYEQYF. The CDR3 bases are TGTGCCAGCAGTGAAGGGCAGGGGAGAGCGTACGAGCAGTACTTC.

In its sample, this clone was seen a few times. J is TRBJ1-2 and V is TRBV4-1; the D is unclear. This CDR3 has 14 residues. Trimming took 2 bases from V and 5 from J, leaving 12 bases between them. The V gene's germline CDR1 is MGHRA and CDR2 YSYEKL. For the CDR3, the DNA is TGCGCCAGCAGCCAAAGCGGAGTTAGGTATGGCTACACCTTC. It codes for CASSQSGVRYGYTF.

The chain links TRBV2 to TRBJ2-7; 8 bases match TRBD1. Germline V gene lookup returns CDR1 SNHLY and CDR2 FYNNEI. This CDR3 has 14 amino acids. Losses at the gene ends were 4 bases for V and 4 bases for J; bases not matched to a gene: 6. The CDR3 sequence: CASSGYRGRYEQYF. DNA for the CDR3: TGTGCCAGCAGTGGATACAGGGGGAGGTACGAGCAGTACTTC.

This chain connects TRBV15 to TRBJ1-2; 9 nucleotides line up with TRBD1. Trimming removed 0 bases from V and 2 bases from J; junction bases left unmatched: 7. Germline CDR1 reads LNHNV; CDR2 reads YYDKDF (reference sequence). CDR3 length: 17 amino acids. The CDR3 bases are TGTGCCACCAGCAGAGATCAACTTGGACAGGGGAACTATGGCTACACCTTC. Translating it yields CATSRDQLGQGNYGYTF.

The sample holds a few counts of this clone. The same CDR3 is also encoded by other DNA sequences in this sample. The V gene is TRBV18, the J gene TRBJ1-5; TRBD1 agrees at 9 bases. CDR1 is KGHSH and CDR2 is LQKENI in the germline V gene. After removal of 3 bases from V and 0 bases from J, the junction contained 3 bases not matched to a gene. This CDR3 spans 16 amino acids. CDR3 sequence (DNA): TGTGCCAGCTCACCGGGACAGGGCTATAGCAATCAGCCCCAGCATTTT. Protein product: CASSPGQGYSNQPQHF.

The rearrangement links TRBV9 to TRBJ1-1, with 11 positions matching TRBD1. Germline CDR1 and CDR2: SGDLS and YYNGEE. V lost 4 bases, J lost 0 bases, and 8 bases stayed unmatched. The CDR3 covers 17 residues. CDR3 in DNA: TGTGCCAGCAGCCCAGGGACAGGGGGAAGTATGAACACTGAAGCTTTCTTT. It specifies CASSPGTGGSMNTEAFF.

This chain connects TRBV10-3 to TRBJ1-4, with TRBD1 matching 9 bases. The germline gives CDR1 ENHRY, CDR2 SYGVKD. With 10 bases clipped from V and 8 bases from J, the junction kept 5 bases outside the gene matches. CDR3 length: 12 amino acids. CDR3: CATRTGEEKLFF. The CDR3 DNA reads TGTGCCACCCGGACAGGGGAAGAAAAACTGTTTTTT.

V is TRBV6-6 and J is TRBJ1-6; no firm D call. The ends were cut back, 7 bases at V and 7 bases at J, with 20 bases in the middle. The CDR3 has 16 residues. Looked up from germline, CDR1 is MNHNY and CDR2 is SVGAGI (reference sequence). The CDR3 loop reads CASTPSGGELNSPLHF. In DNA form, the CDR3 reads TGTGCCAGCACCCCATCAGGCGGGGAACTGAATTCACCCCTCCACTTT.

The chain joins TRBV29-1 to TRBJ2-7; the D gene is possibly TRBD1 (6 bases). With 5 bases removed from V and 4 bases from J, the gap between germline ends came to 15 bases. This CDR3 is built from 13 residues. Germline V gives CDR1 SQVTM, CDR2 ANQGSEA. Written as DNA, the CDR3 is TGCAGCGTTAAAGGGGGAGAGGAGTACGAGCAGTACTTC. It translates to CSVKGGEEYEQYF.

The rearrangement links TRBV5-1 to TRBJ2-7; D unresolved. Germline loops: CDR1 SGHRS, CDR2 YFSETQ. The CDR3 runs 13 residues. The V and J ends lost 0 bases and 5 bases respectively, with 9 bases between them. DNA of the CDR3: TGCGCCAGCAGCTTGGCGACACTCAACGAGCAGTACTTC. It yields the protein CASSLATLNEQYF.

This clone occurred once. The rearrangement uses TRBV19 and TRBJ2-1, with D perhaps matching TRBD1 (5 bases). With 4 bases removed from V and 6 bases from J, the gap between germline ends came to 16 bases. This CDR3 has 15 amino acids. CDR1 LNHDA and CDR2 SQIVND come from the germline V gene (reference sequence). DNA for the CDR3: TGTGCCAGTAGTACCTACGAAGGGGTGATCAATGAGCAGTTCTTC. Protein: CASSTYEGVINEQFF.

This clone has only one observation. The chain carries TRBV27 and TRBJ2-7; 10 nucleotides align to TRBD2. The V gene's germline CDR1 is MNHEY and CDR2 SMNVEV (reference sequence). This CDR3 is built from 16 residues. The J segment lost 4 bases and the V segment lost 2 bases, leaving 8 bases of the junction unmatched. The CDR3 sequence is CASSLEPGLAKYEQYF. CDR3 DNA: TGTGCCAGCAGTTTAGAGCCGGGACTAGCGAAGTACGAGCAGTACTTC.

The CDR3 DNA follows: TGTGCCAGCAGCTGGGGCAAAGGGGAGTTCTTC. Translating gives CASSWGKGEFF. V and J are TRBV7-2 and TRBJ2-1; D is perhaps TRBD1 (5 bases). The V gene's germline CDR1 is SGHTA and CDR2 FQGNSA. The V end was cut by 4 bases, the J end by 14 bases, with 12 bases between. This CDR3 contains 11 residues.

The CDR3 DNA reads TGCAGCGTCTATCGGTTAGTCCCCGACAATGAGCAGTTCTTC. It is translated as CSVYRLVPDNEQFF. The chain carries TRBV29-1 and TRBJ2-1; no firm D call. Germline V gives CDR1 SQVTM, CDR2 ANQGSEA. This CDR3 is 14 amino acids long. Trimming shortened V by 6 bases and J by 5 bases, and 17 bases separated the two germline ends.

This chain connects TRBV9 to TRBJ2-7, with D hard to call. The CDR3 loop spans 14 amino acids. In germline, CDR1 is SGDLS, CDR2 YYNGEE. Trimming left V 1 base short and J 3 bases short, with 11 bases between. The CDR3 DNA reads TGTGCCAGCAGCGTAACCGGTATCGGCTACGAGCAGTACTTC. It codes for CASSVTGIGYEQYF. Full variable domain (missing parts from reference TRBV9 and TRBJ2-7): DSGVTQTPKHLITATGQRVTLRCSPRSGDLSVYWYQQSLDQGLQFLIQYYNGEERAKGNILERFSAQQFPDLHSELNLSSLELGDSALYFCASSVTGIGYEQYFGPGTRLTVT.

This sequence joins TRBV9 and TRBJ1-5; 11 bases map to TRBD1. Germline values: CDR1 SGDLS, CDR2 YYNGEE. This CDR3 spans 14 amino acids. V was clipped by 4 bases and J by 10 bases; unmatched bases: 7. CDR3 protein: CASSPGQGAEPQHF. CDR3 coding DNA: TGTGCCAGCAGCCCCGGACAGGGGGCGGAACCCCAGCATTTT.

The chain combines TRBV6-1 with TRBJ2-1; D not resolved. The length of the CDR3 is 14 residues. The V gene's germline CDR1 is MNHNS and CDR2 SASEGT. Trimming took 2 bases from V and 7 from J, leaving 12 bases between them. CDR3: CASSENHLVNEQFF. In nucleotides, the CDR3 is TGTGCCAGCAGTGAAAACCACCTAGTGAATGAGCAGTTCTTC.

The chain recombines TRBV12-5 with TRBJ2-7, with D tentatively TRBD1 (6 bases). The CDR3 has 15 amino acids. Germline CDR1 reads LGHNT; CDR2 reads FRNRAP. Trimming removed 4 bases at V and 3 bases at J, with 16 bases between. The CDR3 DNA reads as TGTGCTAGTGGTTCCGACAGGTGGACTCGCTACGAGCAGTACTTC. This translates into CASGSDRWTRYEQYF.